This T cell receptor (beta chain) is drawn from a study of blood T cell repertoires in COVID-19. Study context: Acute and convalescent COVID-19 samples came from the United States, Italy and Spain.

Seattle's cohort entered during active infection and was followed longitudinally. Sequencing was performed with immunoSEQ multiplex PCR; in TCRdb, only in-frame clones are kept and a portion is missing. The sample has roughly 410,000 clones; around 89% are singletons. After removal of 3 bases from V and 1 base from J, the junction contained 4 bases not matched to a gene. The CDR3 runs to 15 residues. In germline, CDR1 is LGHDT, CDR2 YNNKEL (reference sequence). The sequence came from a woman in her thirties or forties with COVID-19, enrolled during active disease. The chain is built from TRBV3-1 (or the pseudogene TRBV3-2) and TRBJ1-1; 8 bases are shared with TRBD1. Material: peripheral blood. CDR3 in amino acids: CASSHPGQGNTEAFF. DNA for the CDR3: TGTGCCAGCAGCCATCCCGGACAGGGGAACACTGAAGCTTTCTTT.